Sequencing of this TCR beta chain was carried out in a study of blood T cell repertoires in COVID-19. Study details: Samples came from the United States, Italy and Spain, spanning acute and convalescent COVID-19. The analysed material was cDNA or gDNA that came from T cells, B-cell-depleted T cells, or PBMCs.

In the source study's methods: From reference gene primer amplification, estimates of nucleated cell counts were derived. Method: immunoSEQ multiplex PCR; TCRdb's copy keeps in-frame clones and lacks some. V, J and clone size are those of that table, while D and trimming were read from the DNA. The sample holds about 83,000 clones, about 86% seen once. Germline-derived CDR1 and CDR2 are KGHSH and LQKENI. The ends lost 2 bases at V and 3 bases at J; junction bases unmatched: 2. The CDR3 is made up of 14 amino acids. The rearrangement uses TRBV18 and TRBJ2-7; 9 nucleotides match TRBD1. The TCR was taken from a woman older than 75 in a cohort sampled during active or convalescent COVID-19. The specimen sequenced was peripheral blood. CDR3 loop: CASSPTGQGYEQYF. The CDR3 DNA sequence: TGTGCCAGCTCACCAACGGGACAGGGCTACGAGCAGTACTTC.